This T cell receptor beta chain was retrieved from a study of cytomegalovirus exposure and HLA in healthy donors. 60 Vbeta and 13 Jbeta primers were used in PCR. Profiled with immunoSEQ multiplex PCR; TCRdb holds only in-frame clones, not every one. The sample gives about 99,000 clones, 78% of which show up once; about 1.7% is in the top ten. Whole-study results and caveats: When analyzed later, a missense DCLRE1C variant was found to be linked to TCR beta V- and J-gene trimming.

This CDR3 has 15 residues. Germline loops: CDR1 SQVTM, CDR2 ANQGSEA. This clone was picked up a small number of times. Its matching antigen is unknown. Germline is not matched at one junction end, which may reflect a read error. This TCR derives from a woman between 35 and 50 years old in good health and CMV-seronegative. The rearrangement links TRBV29-1 to TRBJ2-3, with TRBD1 matching over 9 bases. What was sequenced was PBMCs. The CDR3 is CSAETGGGGPDTQYF. CDR3 DNA sequence: TGCAGCGCTGAAACAGGGGGCGGTGGGCCAGATACGCAGTATTTT.